The TCR beta chain described here comes from a study of control samples from healthy donors and cancer patients. The protocol was immunoSEQ multiplex PCR, while the TCRdb copy is restricted to in-frame clones and leaves out a portion. The table lists around 160,000 clones, roughly 93% of them singletons. CDR1 and CDR2 from the germline V gene are SGHRS and YFSETQ. V gave up 4 bases and J gave up 2 bases; unmatched junction bases: 5. The CDR3 consists of 15 residues. This chain joins TRBV5-1 and TRBJ2-3; 9 nucleotides match TRBD1. The TCR originated in a man younger than 30 in good health. Material: blood. The CDR3 DNA follows: TGCGCCAGCAGCCGCACAGGGGGCAACACAGATACGCAGTATTTT. Its translation is CASSRTGGNTDTQYF.